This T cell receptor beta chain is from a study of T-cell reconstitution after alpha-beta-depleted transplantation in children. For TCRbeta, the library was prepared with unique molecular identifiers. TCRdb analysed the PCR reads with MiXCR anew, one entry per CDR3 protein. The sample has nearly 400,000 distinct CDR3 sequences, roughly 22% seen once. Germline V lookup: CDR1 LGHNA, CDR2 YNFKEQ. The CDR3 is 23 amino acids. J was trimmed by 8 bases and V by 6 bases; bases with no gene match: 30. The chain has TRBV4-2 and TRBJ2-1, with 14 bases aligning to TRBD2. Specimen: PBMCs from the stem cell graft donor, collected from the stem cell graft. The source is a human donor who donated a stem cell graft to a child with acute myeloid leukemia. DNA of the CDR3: TGTGCCAGCAGTCCAAACCTTGTTCCTTTCACCGGGACTAGCGGGAGAGGGGGCGATGAGCAGTTCTTC. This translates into CASSPNLVPFTGTSGRGGDEQFF.